A selection of T cell receptor beta chains follows, all from one sample in a study of vaccination and CD4 T cells after COVID-19. One entry per CDR3 protein, called by TCRdb with MiXCR from the PCR reads. The sample yields approximately 23,000 distinct CDR3 sequences, more than 35% seen once. What these receptors recognize is not known. The sequenced sample was CD4+ T cells from blood, cultured in vitro, obtained about 7 months after SARS-CoV-2 vaccination. The receptors derive from a human donor who had recovered from COVID-19. CDR3s include the opening cysteine and the closing phenylalanine or tryptophan. The D gene is left open where the match is weak. Clone size, where shown, is once, few, many, or a class for clones that have expanded.

D gene	V gene	clone size	J gene	CDR3 protein	CDR3 DNA
-	TRBV5-5	-	TRBJ1-2	CASSLVGGEKYGYTF	TGTGCCAGCAGCTTGGTTGGGGGAGAAAAGTATGGCTACACCTTC
-	TRBV14	-	TRBJ2-7	CASSQGRGVQQYF	TGTGCCAGCAGCCAAGGTCGGGGAGTGCAGCAGTACTTC
-	TRBV6-5	-	TRBJ2-7	CASSSTPRTYEQYF	TGTGCCAGCAGTTCCACCCCTAGAACCTACGAGCAGTACTTC
-	TRBV7-2	medium-sized	TRBJ1-5	CASSLDRDQPQHF	TGTGCCAGCAGCTTAGATAGGGATCAGCCCCAGCATTTT
-	TRBV21-1	few	TRBJ1-6	CASSKLSHHNSPLHF	TGTGCCAGCAGCAAACTCTCTCACCATAATTCACCCCTCCACTTT
TRBD2	TRBV18	-	TRBJ2-1	CASSPSTSGRGNEQFF	TGTGCCAGCTCACCCTCGACTAGCGGGAGGGGCAATGAGCAGTTCTTC
TRBD2	TRBV24-1	-	TRBJ2-5	CATSDPRGRGETQYF	TGTGCCACCAGTGATCCCCGGGGGAGGGGTGAGACCCAGTACTTC
-	TRBV28	-	TRBJ2-7	CASSRGIRTYEQYF	TGTGCCAGCAGTCGGGGAATAAGAACCTACGAGCAGTACTTC
-	TRBV11-2	-	TRBJ2-7	CASRSPDLYEQYF	TGTGCCAGCAGATCGCCGGACCTATACGAGCAGTACTTC
-	TRBV20-1	few	TRBJ2-7	CSARAPRLGYEQYF	TGCAGTGCTAGAGCCCCGCGTCTTGGTTACGAGCAGTACTTC
-	TRBV20-1	-	TRBJ2-5	CSARGPFLFAAQYF	TGCAGTGCTAGAGGCCCCTTCTTATTCGCGGCCCAGTACTTC
TRBD1	TRBV27	-	TRBJ2-5	CASSKAGTGPETQYF	TGTGCCAGCAGTAAAGCCGGGACAGGGCCCGAGACCCAGTACTTC
-	TRBV6-1	-	TRBJ2-7	CASGGGLYEQYF	TGTGCCAGCGGGGGCGGGCTCTACGAGCAGTACTTC
TRBD2	TRBV20-1	-	TRBJ2-3	CSARGSSGSRPDTQYF	TGCAGTGCTAGAGGCAGTAGCGGGAGTCGTCCAGATACGCAGTATTTT
TRBD1	TRBV5-5	once	TRBJ2-7	CASSRRRTGGTYEQYF	TGTGCCAGCAGCCGTAGGAGGACAGGGGGGACCTACGAGCAGTACTTC
-	TRBV6-2/TRBV6-3	few	TRBJ1-5	CASSVVWGFSNQPQHF	TGTGCCAGCAGTGTCGTCTGGGGGTTTAGCAATCAGCCCCAGCATTTT
TRBD2	TRBV20-1	-	TRBJ2-5	CSARLGLAGFGETQYF	TGCAGTGCTAGATTGGGACTAGCGGGGTTCGGGGAGACCCAGTACTTC
-	TRBV20-1	-	TRBJ2-1	CSARDGAASGNEQFF	TGCAGTGCTAGAGATGGAGCGGCATCGGGGAATGAGCAGTTCTTC
TRBD1	TRBV6-1	-	TRBJ2-3	CASSTQGVGTDTQYF	TGTGCCAGCAGTACTCAGGGGGTGGGCACAGATACGCAGTATTTT
-	TRBV19	-	TRBJ1-2	CASSIRSGISYYTF	TGTGCCAGTAGTATAAGGTCGGGGATCTCCTACTACACCTTC
TRBD2	TRBV7-7	-	TRBJ2-5	CASSARGAGETQYF	TGTGCTAGCAGTGCCCGGGGAGCGGGGGAGACCCAGTACTTC
TRBD2	TRBV6-1	-	TRBJ2-1	CASSESLAGGLNEQFF	TGTGCCAGCAGTGAATCTCTAGCGGGAGGGCTCAATGAGCAGTTCTTC
-	TRBV28	-	TRBJ2-5	CASTATQGVETQYF	TGTGCCAGCACCGCGACTCAGGGAGTAGAGACCCAGTACTTC
-	TRBV4-1	-	TRBJ2-7	CASSSRDSTREQYF	TGCGCCAGCAGCTCCCGGGACTCGACCCGCGAGCAGTACTTC
-	TRBV7-9	-	TRBJ2-7	CASSLNFQSEQYF	TGTGCCAGCAGCTTAAACTTCCAAAGCGAGCAGTACTTC
-	TRBV4-1	-	TRBJ1-6	CASSQDWVSPLHF	TGCGCCAGCAGCCAAGATTGGGTTTCACCCCTCCACTTT
TRBD2	TRBV20-1	few	TRBJ2-7	CSASAVTSGRPIGYEQYF	TGCAGTGCTAGTGCAGTGACTAGCGGGAGGCCCATCGGCTACGAGCAGTACTTC
TRBD1	TRBV20-1	-	TRBJ2-7	CSARTDREGEQYF	TGCAGTGCTAGAACGGACAGGGAAGGCGAGCAGTACTTC
-	TRBV7-2	-	TRBJ2-3	CASSPSPDRSTDTQYF	TGTGCCAGCAGCCCCTCCCCGGACAGAAGCACAGATACGCAGTATTTT
-	TRBV6-4	few	TRBJ2-2	CASKISYGTGELFF	TGTGCCAGCAAAATCTCGTACGGGACCGGGGAGCTGTTTTTT
-	TRBV20-1	medium-sized	TRBJ2-7	CSAVMLAKPYEQYF	TGCAGTGCAGTGATGCTAGCAAAGCCCTACGAGCAGTACTTC
-	TRBV29-1	few	TRBJ2-2	CSVEAPSPGELFF	TGCAGCGTTGAAGCTCCTTCTCCCGGGGAGCTGTTTTTT
-	TRBV7-9	few	TRBJ2-5	CASSLAQPLTQYF	TGTGCCAGCAGCTTAGCGCAGCCCTTGACCCAGTACTTC
TRBD1	TRBV10-3	-	TRBJ2-3	CAISDNRGGSDTQYF	TGTGCCATCAGCGATAACAGGGGCGGATCAGATACGCAGTATTTT
TRBD2	TRBV7-3	-	TRBJ2-2	CASSSRLAGVGGELFF	TGTGCCAGCAGCTCCCGACTAGCGGGAGTTGGCGGGGAGCTGTTTTTT
-	TRBV20-1	-	TRBJ2-3	CSARGAGNTDTQYF	TGCAGTGCTAGAGGGGCGGGAAACACAGATACGCAGTATTTT
TRBD2	TRBV29-1	-	TRBJ2-3	CSVVIAGDSDTQYF	TGCAGCGTTGTAATAGCGGGAGATTCAGATACGCAGTATTTT
-	TRBV19	-	TRBJ2-1	CASSEEDYPTYNEQFF	TGTGCCAGTAGTGAGGAAGACTATCCCACCTACAATGAGCAGTTCTTC
TRBD1	TRBV4-1	few	TRBJ1-5	CASSQEVRQGGNQPQHF	TGCGCCAGCAGCCAAGAGGTTAGACAGGGGGGCAATCAGCCCCAGCATTTT
-	TRBV20-1	-	TRBJ1-2	CSAIAPLTNDGYTF	TGCAGCGCTATAGCTCCTTTGACTAATGATGGCTACACCTTC
TRBD2	TRBV20-1	-	TRBJ2-3	CSAAGGTSGRLGTDTQYF	TGCAGTGCTGCCGGGGGGACTAGCGGGAGATTGGGCACAGATACGCAGTATTTT
-	TRBV20-1	-	TRBJ1-1	CSATGPNTEAFF	TGCAGTGCCACAGGGCCTAACACTGAAGCTTTCTTT
-	TRBV20-1	-	TRBJ2-7	CSASGRNSYEQYF	TGCAGTGCTAGTGGGCGAAACTCCTACGAGCAGTACTTC
TRBD1	TRBV5-1	-	TRBJ2-7	CASSPTGAFEEQYF	TGCGCCAGCAGTCCGACAGGGGCGTTTGAGGAGCAGTACTTC
TRBD2	TRBV28	-	TRBJ2-3	CASSQTSGSMVDTQYF	TGTGCCAGCAGTCAAACTAGCGGGAGCATGGTAGATACGCAGTATTTT
TRBD2	TRBV19	few	TRBJ2-1	CASSIAGLAKYNEQFF	TGTGCCAGTAGTATAGCAGGACTAGCGAAATACAATGAGCAGTTCTTC
-	TRBV25-1	-	TRBJ1-2	CASSRDNYGYTF	TGTGCCAGCAGTCGGGACAACTATGGCTACACCTTC
-	TRBV20-1	-	TRBJ2-7	CSAVSPGHGYEQYF	TGCAGTGCAGTTTCACCGGGACACGGCTACGAGCAGTACTTC
TRBD1	TRBV19	-	TRBJ1-1	CASSLDRVAEAFF	TGTGCCAGTAGTCTGGACAGGGTGGCTGAAGCTTTCTTT
-	TRBV20-1	-	TRBJ2-7	CSARVQVYEQYF	TGCAGTGCTAGAGTACAGGTCTACGAGCAGTACTTC
TRBD1	TRBV7-3	few	TRBJ2-5	CASSLTGQGARETQYF	TGTGCCAGCAGCTTAACTGGACAGGGGGCTCGAGAGACCCAGTACTTC